These 21 T cell receptor beta chains were sequenced from one sample in a study of shared clonotypes between healthy human individuals. Sequencing used immunoSEQ multiplex PCR; TCRdb keeps in-frame clones, though not all of them. The repertoire consists of 980,000 or so clones, with over 60% occurring once and the leading ten covering over 1.3%. The sample taken for sequencing was memory CD4+ T cells sorted from blood. Described subset: CD45RA-negative fraction. These receptors were collected from a man in his late teens or twenties in good health.

The chain links TRBV29-1 to TRBJ1-4, with D perhaps TRBD1 (5 bases). V gave up 4 bases and J gave up 11 bases, with 14 bases separating them. The CDR3 has 12 residues. Germline values: CDR1 SQVTM, CDR2 ANQGSEA. The CDR3 loop reads CSVVVQQGKLFF. The DNA for the CDR3 is TGCAGCGTTGTCGTTCAGCAGGGCAAACTGTTTTTT.

The chain joins TRBV7-2 to TRBJ1-5, with D unresolved. CDR1 is SGHTA, CDR2 FQGNSA, per germline. The CDR3 sequence is 13 residues long. Trimming cost V 1 base and J 5 bases, with 6 bases left between them. CDR3 bases: TGTGCCAGCAGCTTAGTGCAGGATCAGCCCCAGCATTTT. Protein: CASSLVQDQPQHF.

The genes are TRBV6-1 and TRBJ2-3; no firm D call. Germline V gene lookup returns CDR1 MNHNS and CDR2 SASEGT. V was shortened by 6 bases and J by 8 bases, with 12 bases between the two germline ends. The CDR3 loop spans 12 amino acids. CDR3 protein: CASSINPVTQYF. In DNA, the CDR3 is TGTGCCAGCAGCATAAATCCAGTTACGCAGTATTTT.

As for this clone: A far more abundant clone sits one base away, making this likely a read error. Distinct nucleotide sequences in the sample also encode this CDR3. The chain carries TRBV11-2 and TRBJ1-5; TRBD1 matches at 7 bases. CDR3 length: 14 residues. Trimming took 5 bases from V and 1 from J; bases not matched to a gene: 2. The germline V gene has CDR1 SGHAT and CDR2 FQNNGV. CDR3 sequence (DNA): TGTGCCAGCAGCCTGGGACAGAGCAATCAGCCCCAGCATTTT. Protein sequence: CASSLGQSNQPQHF.

This sequence joins TRBV6-5 and TRBJ2-2; D gene ambiguous. Germline CDR1 is MNHEY and CDR2 is SVGAGI. The V gene lost 5 bases and the J gene lost 1 base, with 11 bases spanning the gap. This CDR3 is 15 amino acids long. CDR3 bases: TGTGCCAGCAGTCGTGACCTCATGAACACCGGGGAGCTGTTTTTT. Translated: CASSRDLMNTGELFF.

The V call is TRBV11-2, the J call TRBJ2-5, with TRBD2 as a possible D gene (6 bases). The V and J ends lost 5 bases and 0 bases respectively, with 7 bases between them. The CDR3 consists of 13 residues. Germline V gives CDR1 SGHAT, CDR2 FQNNGV. Here the CDR3 reads CASSRDYQETQYF. The DNA for the CDR3 is TGTGCCAGCAGCCGGGACTACCAAGAGACCCAGTACTTC.

This clone was detected only once. The rearrangement joins TRBV11-2 to TRBJ2-5; TRBD2 is a possible D gene (6 bases). The CDR3 loop spans 14 amino acids. Trimming pared 3 bases from V and 4 bases from J, leaving 12 bases between. CDR1 SGHAT and CDR2 FQNNGV come from the germline V gene. The CDR3 is CASSFGTPGETQYF. In DNA form, the CDR3 reads TGTGCCAGCAGCTTCGGGACTCCGGGAGAGACCCAGTACTTC.

This clone has ten or more counts. The rearrangement links TRBV18 to TRBJ1-1; D not resolved. The germline V and J ends were trimmed by 3 bases and 5 bases, with 13 bases remaining between them. CDR1 is KGHSH, CDR2 LQKENI, per germline. CDR3 length: 14 amino acids. For the CDR3, the DNA is TGTGCCAGCTCACCCGTTAGGGAGAGGACTGAAGCTTTCTTT. Its protein product is CASSPVRERTEAFF.

A word on this clone: Relative to the germline gene, one junction end is altered; a read error may explain this. The genes are TRBV2 and TRBJ1-3; D gene ambiguous. CDR3 size: 15 residues. Per the germline V gene, CDR1 is SNHLY and CDR2 is FYNNEI. CDR3 residues: CASREASSSGNTIYF. CDR3 coding DNA: TGTGCCAGCAGGGAAGCGTCGAGCTCTGGAAACACCATATATTTT.

This chain connects TRBV19 to TRBJ2-5; D possibly corresponds to TRBD1 (6 bases). CDR1 and CDR2 from the germline V gene are LNHDA and SQIVND (reference sequence). The CDR3 covers 14 residues. The V gene lost 4 bases and the J gene lost 4 bases, with 13 bases spanning the gap. CDR3 loop: CASSTGTHGETQYF. The CDR3 nucleotides read TGTGCCAGTAGTACCGGGACACATGGAGAGACCCAGTACTTC.

The chain employs TRBV7-2 and TRBJ1-2, with unresolved D. The germline V gene has CDR1 SGHTA and CDR2 FQGNSA. The length of the CDR3 is 14 residues. V was trimmed by 5 bases and J by 3 bases, leaving 13 bases between them. CDR3 in amino acids: CASSPPAAHYGYTF. CDR3 nucleotides: TGTGCCAGCAGCCCCCCGGCCGCCCACTATGGCTACACCTTC.

The chain joins TRBV5-1 to TRBJ1-4; unclear D gene. The germline gives CDR1 SGHRS, CDR2 YFSETQ. The CDR3 covers 15 residues. The ends were cut back, 4 bases at V and 7 bases at J, with 17 bases in the middle. Written as DNA, the CDR3 is TGCGCCAGCAGCCTGGCCGGGAAGCGAGGTGAAAAACTGTTTTTT. This codes for CASSLAGKRGEKLFF.

The chain uses TRBV29-1 and TRBJ2-2; D not certain. Deletions cut 1 base from V and 7 bases from J, with 7 bases between. Germline values: CDR1 SQVTM, CDR2 ANQGSEA. This CDR3 comprises 12 residues. Written as DNA, the CDR3 is TGCAGCGTTGAAGGTCTAGGCGGGGAGCTGTTTTTT. Its protein is CSVEGLGGELFF.

This clone was seen a few times. This chain uses TRBV30 with TRBJ1-1; D gene unclear. Between the trimmed V and J ends, which lost 1 base and 3 bases, there was a span of 9 bases. CDR3 length: 13 amino acids. CDR1 is GTSNPN and CDR2 is SVGIG in the germline V gene (reference sequence). This CDR3 reads CAWSGMSYTEAFF. The CDR3 DNA is TGTGCCTGGAGTGGAATGTCCTACACTGAAGCTTTCTTT.

The gene calls are TRBV4-1 and TRBJ2-1; no firm D call. In germline, CDR1 is MGHRA, CDR2 YSYEKL. The CDR3 runs to 13 residues. Trimming stripped 4 bases from V and 5 bases from J, with 9 bases between. The CDR3 DNA reads as TGCGCCAGCAGCCCTTCTCCTGACAATGAGCAGTTCTTC. It yields the protein CASSPSPDNEQFF.

In the case of this clone: Other nucleotide sequences in the sample specify the same CDR3. The chain has TRBV18 and TRBJ1-1; TRBD1 matches 8 bases. The V and J ends lost 5 bases and 1 base, in that order; junction bases with no gene match: 0. From germline, CDR1 is KGHSH and CDR2 LQKENI. The CDR3 is made up of 13 amino acids. In nucleotides, the CDR3 is TGTGCCAGCTCAGGACAGGGGAACACTGAAGCTTTCTTT. Translation gives CASSGQGNTEAFF.

The V and J genes are TRBV28 and TRBJ1-1; D perhaps matches TRBD1 (6 bases). The CDR3 sequence is 15 residues long. Germline V gene data show CDR1 as MDHEN and CDR2 as SYDVKM. The V gene lost 7 bases and the J gene lost 4 bases, with 19 bases spanning the gap. As DNA, the CDR3 is TGTGCCAGCACCGTTTACGGCGGGGGCGGCACTGAAGCTTTCTTT. Its protein is CASTVYGGGGTEAFF.

This clone was seen a few times. Other nucleotide sequences from this sample produce the same CDR3. The chain is built from TRBV5-1 and TRBJ2-5; unclear D gene. This CDR3 comprises 14 residues. The germline CDR1 and CDR2 sequences are SGHRS and YFSETQ. V was shortened by 4 bases and J by 5 bases, with 15 bases between the two germline ends. The CDR3 bases are TGCGCCAGCAGCCCGGGTACGCTGGGGGAGACCCAGTACTTC. It specifies CASSPGTLGETQYF.

J is TRBJ1-6 and V is TRBV11-3, with 8 nucleotides matching TRBD1. The CDR3 consists of 16 residues. Germline V gene data show CDR1 as SGHNT and CDR2 as YENEEA. Unmatched junction bases numbered 8, after V lost 5 bases and J lost 5 bases. The CDR3 region is CASSRGQGNNNSPLHF. The DNA for the CDR3 is TGTGCCAGCAGCCGAGGACAGGGAAACAATAATTCACCCCTCCACTTT. Full variable domain (rest looked up from reference TRBV11-3 and TRBJ1-6): EAGVVQSPRYKIIEKKQPVAFWCNPISGHNTLYWYLQNLGQGPELLIRYENEEAVDDSQLPKDRFSAERLKGVDSTLKIQPAELGDSAVYLCASSRGQGNNNSPLHFGNGTRLTVT.

The chain combines TRBV9 with TRBJ2-3; D possibly corresponds to TRBD1 (5 bases). The CDR3 has 15 amino acids. Looked up from germline, CDR1 is SGDLS and CDR2 is YYNGEE. V lost 1 base, J lost 2 bases, and 11 bases lay in between. This CDR3 is CASSVRGRDTDTQYF. Here the CDR3 DNA reads TGTGCCAGCAGCGTAAGAGGCAGGGACACAGATACGCAGTATTTT.

This clone was detected a few times. V is TRBV30 and J is TRBJ2-1; D unclear. Trimming left V 1 base short and J 8 bases short, with 9 bases between. CDR1 is GTSNPN, CDR2 SVGIG, per germline (reference sequence). The CDR3 contains 12 residues. The CDR3 DNA reads TGTGCCTGGAGTGCAGAGTCCGATGAGCAGTTCTTC. It translates to CAWSAESDEQFF.